Below, 6 T cell receptor beta chains from the same sample are listed, as sequenced in a study of blood T cell repertoires in COVID-19 (dated by TCRdb to about 2020). Library generation was performed with the immunoSEQ multiplex PCR assay. Held by TCRdb, this immuneACCESS table contains in-frame sequences only and omits some clones. Under half of the omission traces to an unresolved V gene where checked; the cause of the rest is unknown. The sample data list roughly 260,000 clones, and around 86% of these were observed just once. Of the sample, over 7.5% is held by the ten largest clones. Sequencing was performed on peripheral blood. Receptor source: a man aged 35-49 years who had recovered from COVID-19.

The rearrangement joins TRBV27 to TRBJ1-1; tentatively, D is TRBD1 (5 bases). The CDR3 extends over 13 amino acids. V shed 6 bases and J shed 2 bases, with 10 bases lying between them. The V gene's germline CDR1 is MNHEY and CDR2 SMNVEV (reference sequence). The CDR3 bases are TGTGCCAGCAGCAGGACATACAACACTGAAGCTTTCTTT. Its protein is CASSRTYNTEAFF.

The chain joins TRBV9 to TRBJ2-5, with 7 bases that match TRBD2. With 3 bases clipped from V and 1 base from J, the junction kept 6 bases outside the gene matches. The CDR3 loop spans 15 amino acids. In germline, CDR1 is SGDLS, CDR2 YYNGEE. The CDR3 DNA reads TGTGCCAGCAGCGATAACGGGGGGAGCCAAGAGACCCAGTACTTC. Amino acids: CASSDNGGSQETQYF. Full variable domain (rest looked up from reference TRBV9 and TRBJ2-5): DSGVTQTPKHLITATGQRVTLRCSPRSGDLSVYWYQQSLDQGLQFLIQYYNGEERAKGNILERFSAQQFPDLHSELNLSSLELGDSALYFCASSDNGGSQETQYFGPGTRLLVL.

The chain has TRBV5-4 and TRBJ2-5; maybe TRBD2 (6 bases). Trimming stripped 4 bases from V and 2 bases from J, with 15 bases between. The CDR3 runs to 15 residues. Germline lookup yields CDR1 SGHNT and CDR2 YYREEE (reference sequence). CDR3 nucleotide sequence: TGTGCCAGCAGCCCCATCGGGGGAGAACAAGAGACCCAGTACTTC. This codes for CASSPIGGEQETQYF. Full variable domain (missing parts from reference TRBV5-4 and TRBJ2-5): ETGVTQSPTHLIKTRGQQVTLRCSSQSGHNTVSWYQQALGQGPQFIFQYYREEENGRGNFPPRFSGLQFPNYSSELNVNALELDDSALYLCASSPIGGEQETQYFGPGTRLLVL.

The chain joins TRBV9 to TRBJ2-3, with 9 nucleotides matching TRBD2. The CDR3 has 14 amino acids. Per germline, CDR1 SGDLS and CDR2 YYNGEE. V gave up 2 bases and J gave up 6 bases; unmatched junction bases: 4. DNA for the CDR3: TGTGCCAGCAGCGTCCGAGCGGGGGGTGATACGCAGTATTTT. Its translation: CASSVRAGGDTQYF.

The V gene is TRBV7-9, the J gene TRBJ2-1, with D possibly being TRBD1 (5 bases). The V gene's germline CDR1 is SEHNR and CDR2 FQNEAQ (reference sequence). The V end was cut by 5 bases, the J end by 9 bases, with 14 bases between. This CDR3 has 13 amino acids. This CDR3 reads CASSRWKGAEQFF. The CDR3 DNA reads TGTGCCAGCAGCCGCTGGAAAGGGGCTGAGCAGTTCTTC.

CDR3 amino acids: CAWSQGSTEAFF. The CDR3 bases are TGTGCCTGGAGTCAGGGAAGCACTGAAGCTTTCTTT. This chain links TRBV30 with TRBJ1-1, with a tentative D call TRBD1 (5 bases). Trimming removed 2 bases at V and 4 bases at J, with 8 bases between. The V gene's germline CDR1 is GTSNPN and CDR2 SVGIG (reference sequence). The CDR3 is made up of 12 amino acids.